One and the same sample provided the 15 T cell receptor beta chains below, sequenced in a study of blood T cell repertoires in COVID-19 (dated by TCRdb to 2018 to 2021). Library method: the immunoSEQ multiplex PCR assay. TCRdb holds this immuneACCESS table with in-frame rearrangements only. Some clones are missing; in checked studies, unresolved V genes explain under half, and the rest has no known cause. The sample includes 45,000 to 70,000 clones, with around 79% observed a single time. The ten most abundant clones make up less than 20% of the sample. The sequencing sample was made of peripheral blood. The receptors were gathered from a woman between 45 and 60 years old with active or convalescent COVID-19.

The sample holds many counts of this clone. This chain connects TRBV7-7 to TRBJ2-1, with 10 positions matching TRBD2. This CDR3 comprises 16 residues. The germline CDR1 and CDR2 sequences are SSHAT and FNYEAQ (reference sequence). Trimming took 5 bases from V and 5 from J; bases not matched to a gene: 9. CDR3 DNA sequence: TGTGCCAGCAGCCTCAGCCCTAGCGGGAGCCACAATGAGCAGTTCTTC. Translation gives CASSLSPSGSHNEQFF.

A note on this clone: Other DNA sequences in this sample translate to the same CDR3. This chain links TRBV6-6 with TRBJ2-7; TRBD1 matches at 8 bases. Unmatched junction bases numbered 3, after V lost 5 bases and J lost 6 bases. Germline values: CDR1 MNHNY, CDR2 SVGAGI (reference sequence). This CDR3 contains 12 residues. The CDR3 is CASSTDRGEQYF. CDR3 nucleotide sequence: TGTGCCAGCAGTACCGACAGGGGCGAGCAGTACTTC.

V gene TRBV3-1 (or the pseudogene TRBV3-2) combines with J gene TRBJ2-3; 11 positions match TRBD1. Germline CDR1 reads LGHDT; CDR2 reads YNNKEL (reference sequence). This CDR3 comprises 15 residues. The V and J ends lost 0 bases and 5 bases, in that order; junction bases with no gene match: 1. CDR3 sequence: CASSQEGTGGDTQYF. CDR3 DNA sequence: TGTGCCAGCAGCCAAGAAGGGACAGGGGGAGATACGCAGTATTTT.

The CDR3 region is CASRNFETDTQYF. CDR3 DNA: TGTGCCAGCCGAAACTTCGAAACAGATACGCAGTATTTT. The genes are TRBV27 and TRBJ2-3; no definite D call. The CDR3 is 13 residues long. V dropped 8 bases and J dropped 3 bases, with 12 bases sitting between them. Germline values: CDR1 MNHEY, CDR2 SMNVEV (reference sequence).

The gene calls are TRBV2 and TRBJ2-3, with 12 bases identical to TRBD2. V gave up 6 bases and J gave up 0 bases; unmatched junction bases: 7. Germline V gene sequence: CDR1 SNHLY, CDR2 FYNNEI. The CDR3 loop spans 17 amino acids. This CDR3 reads CASRLGLAGTSTDTQYF. The CDR3 bases are TGTGCCAGCAGGCTGGGACTAGCGGGCACTAGCACAGATACGCAGTATTTT.

Only one count was recorded for this clone. The chain links TRBV4-1 to TRBJ2-1; perhaps TRBD1 as D (5 bases). There are 13 residues in the CDR3. The V end was cut by 5 bases, the J end by 5 bases, with 10 bases between. Germline loops: CDR1 MGHRA, CDR2 YSYEKL. Written as DNA, the CDR3 is TGCGCCAGCAGCTCAGGGTCGAACAATGAGCAGTTCTTC. It codes for CASSSGSNNEQFF.

The chain is built from TRBV30 and TRBJ2-1, with 9 bases fitting TRBD2. CDR1 and CDR2 from the germline V gene are GTSNPN and SVGIG (reference sequence). The CDR3 length is 14 residues. With 2 bases clipped from V and 13 bases from J, the junction kept 12 bases outside the gene matches. The CDR3 loop is CAWSQQISSGDQFF. CDR3 sequence (DNA): TGTGCCTGGAGTCAACAGATCTCTAGCGGGGATCAGTTCTTC. The full variable domain, in which reference TRBV30 and TRBJ2-1 provide the parts outside the CDR3, is SQTIHQWPATLVQPVGSPLSLECTVEGTSNPNLYWYRQAAGRGLQLLFYSVGIGQISSEVPQNLSASRPQDRQFILSSKKLLLSDSGFYLCAWSQQISSGDQFFGPGTRLTVL.

This clone appeared many times. The V gene is TRBV5-4, the J gene TRBJ1-2; 8 nucleotides match TRBD1. CDR1 and CDR2 (germline): SGHNT, YYREEE (reference sequence). V shed 3 bases, J shed 5 bases, and the junction held 6 bases outside the gene matches. CDR3 length equals 14 residues. The CDR3 is CASSSGQGDYGYTF. The CDR3 DNA reads TGTGCCAGCAGCTCCGGACAGGGAGATTATGGCTACACCTTC.

This chain joins TRBV11-2 and TRBJ2-7, with D maybe TRBD2 (6 bases). The CDR3 is 12 amino acids. Trimming took off 3 bases at V and 6 bases at J, with 9 bases between the two ends. Germline V lookup: CDR1 SGHAT, CDR2 FQNNGV. The CDR3 sequence: CASSFLGGEQYF. The CDR3 nucleotides are TGTGCCAGCAGCTTCCTCGGGGGCGAGCAGTACTTC.

The sample holds one count of this clone. The CDR3 spells CASSLGYGTEAFF. The CDR3 DNA reads TGTGCCAGCAGCTTAGGTTACGGGACTGAAGCTTTCTTT. This chain links TRBV11-1 with TRBJ1-1; D uncertain. V was pared by 1 base and J by 5 bases, with 8 bases between. The germline gives CDR1 SGHAT, CDR2 FQDESV (reference sequence). This CDR3 has 13 amino acids.

The CDR3 nucleotides are TGCGCCAGCAGTGTTGCCCTAGCGGGAGCCAATGAGCAGTTCTTC. It translates to CASSVALAGANEQFF. The chain joins TRBV10-1 to TRBJ2-1, with 10 bases lining up with TRBD2. V trimming: 4 bases; J trimming: 6 bases; junction bases outside the gene matches: 6. Germline V lookup: CDR1 WNHNN, CDR2 SYGVQD (reference sequence). This CDR3 comprises 15 residues.

The rearrangement links TRBV5-8 to TRBJ1-2; 9 bases match TRBD1. After removal of 1 base from V and 4 bases from J, the junction contained 5 bases not matched to a gene. From germline, CDR1 is SGHTS and CDR2 YDEGEE. This CDR3 is built from 15 residues. This CDR3 is CASSLITGGFYGYTF. DNA for the CDR3: TGTGCCAGCAGCTTGATTACAGGGGGCTTCTATGGCTACACCTTC.

The CDR3 spells CASSSPTTSDTGELFF. CDR3 nucleotides: TGTGCCAGCAGTTCCCCCACGACTAGCGACACCGGGGAGCTGTTTTTT. The chain joins TRBV2 to TRBJ2-2; 8 nucleotides line up with TRBD2. With V trimmed by 5 bases and J by 3 bases, 8 bases remained unmatched. The CDR3 totals 16 residues. Germline CDR1 reads SNHLY; CDR2 reads FYNNEI. The full variable domain, completed using reference TRBV2 and TRBJ2-2, is EPEVTQTPSHQVTQMGQEVILRCVPISNHLYFYWYRQILGQKVEFLVSFYNNEISEKSEIFDDQFSVERPDGSNFTLKIRSTKLEDSAMYFCASSSPTTSDTGELFFGEGSRLTVL.

The chain couples TRBV6-5 to TRBJ2-1; D might be TRBD2 (5 bases). Germline V gene data show CDR1 as MNHEY and CDR2 as SVGAGI. The CDR3 is made up of 15 amino acids. Trimming left V 2 bases short and J 5 bases short, with 13 bases between. The CDR3 bases are TGTGCCAGCAGTTACGGGATAGCCGGGGACAATGAGCAGTTCTTC. It codes for CASSYGIAGDNEQFF.

The chain has TRBV3-1 (or the pseudogene TRBV3-2) and TRBJ2-7; D perhaps matches TRBD1 (5 bases). CDR3 size: 16 residues. The V gene's germline CDR1 is LGHDT and CDR2 YNNKEL (reference sequence). The V gene lost 1 base and the J gene lost 4 bases, with 17 bases spanning the gap. CDR3 nucleotides: TGTGCCAGCAGCCAAGGGGCGGTCTGGGGCACTTACGAGCAGTACTTC. This sequence encodes CASSQGAVWGTYEQYF.